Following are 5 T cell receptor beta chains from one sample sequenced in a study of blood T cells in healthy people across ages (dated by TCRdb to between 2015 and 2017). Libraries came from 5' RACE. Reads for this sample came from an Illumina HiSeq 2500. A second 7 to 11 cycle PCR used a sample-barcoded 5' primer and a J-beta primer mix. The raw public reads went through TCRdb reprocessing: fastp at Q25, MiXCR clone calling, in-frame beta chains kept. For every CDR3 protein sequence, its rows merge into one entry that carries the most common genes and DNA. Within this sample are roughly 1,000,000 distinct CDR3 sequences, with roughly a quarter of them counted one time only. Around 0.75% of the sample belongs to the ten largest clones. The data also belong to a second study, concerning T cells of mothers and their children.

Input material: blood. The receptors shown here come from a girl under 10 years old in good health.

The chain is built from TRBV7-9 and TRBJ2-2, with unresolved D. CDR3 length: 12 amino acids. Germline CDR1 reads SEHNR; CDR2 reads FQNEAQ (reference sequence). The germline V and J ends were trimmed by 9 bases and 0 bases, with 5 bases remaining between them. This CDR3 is CASYANTGELFF. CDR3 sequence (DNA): TGTGCCAGTTATGCGAACACCGGGGAGCTGTTTTTT.

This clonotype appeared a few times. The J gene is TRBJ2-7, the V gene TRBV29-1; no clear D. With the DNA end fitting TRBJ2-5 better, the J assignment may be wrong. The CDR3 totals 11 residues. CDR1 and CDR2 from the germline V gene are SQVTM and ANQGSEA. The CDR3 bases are TGCAGCGGGTACGTTGGAGAGACCCAGTACTTC. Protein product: CSGYVGETQYF.

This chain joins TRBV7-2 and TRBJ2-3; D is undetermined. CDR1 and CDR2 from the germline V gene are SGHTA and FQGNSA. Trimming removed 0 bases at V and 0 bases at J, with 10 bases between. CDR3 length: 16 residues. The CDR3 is CASSLAPVGSTDTQYF. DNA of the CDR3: TGTGCCAGCAGCTTAGCCCCAGTCGGTAGCACAGATACGCAGTATTTT.

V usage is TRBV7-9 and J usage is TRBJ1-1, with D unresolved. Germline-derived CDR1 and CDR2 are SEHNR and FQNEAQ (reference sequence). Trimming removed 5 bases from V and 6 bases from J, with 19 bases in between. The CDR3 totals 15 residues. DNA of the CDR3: TGTGCCAGCAGCCCTACGGGCCGTCTCGAGTCTGAAGCTTTCTTT. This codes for CASSPTGRLESEAFF. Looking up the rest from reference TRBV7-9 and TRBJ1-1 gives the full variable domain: DTGVSQNPRHKITKRGQNVTFRCDPISEHNRLYWYRQTLGQGPEFLTYFQNEAQLEKSRLLSDRFSAERPKGSFSTLEIQRTEQGDSAMYLCASSPTGRLESEAFFGQGTRLTVV.

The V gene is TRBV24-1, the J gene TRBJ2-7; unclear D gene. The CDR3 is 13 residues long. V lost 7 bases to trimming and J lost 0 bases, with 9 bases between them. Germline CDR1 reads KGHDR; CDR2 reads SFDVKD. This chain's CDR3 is CATSPTHSYEQYF. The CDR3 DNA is TGTGCCACCAGCCCGACCCACTCCTACGAGCAGTACTTC.